Listed here are 27 T cell receptor beta chains from one sample, sequenced in a study of shared clonotypes between healthy human individuals. Sequenced by immunoSEQ multiplex PCR; TCRdb stores in-frame clones only, minus some. The data show roughly 1 million clones, with roughly 80% seen just once and about 1.4% held by the top ten. The specimen was memory CD4+ T cells sorted from blood. Subset reported: CD45RA-negative fraction. These TCRs come from a young man in good health.

The gene calls are TRBV6-1 and TRBJ2-7; 9 bases map to TRBD1. The germline gives CDR1 MNHNS, CDR2 SASEGT. This CDR3 has 16 amino acids. V trimming: 2 bases; J trimming: 3 bases; junction bases outside the gene matches: 8. CDR3 in amino acids: CASSERNSGQGYEQYF. The CDR3, as DNA: TGTGCCAGCAGTGAAAGGAATTCGGGACAGGGCTACGAGCAGTACTTC.

Only one count was recorded for this clone. The chain carries TRBV2 and TRBJ2-3, with a possible D match to TRBD1 (6 bases). V was clipped by 3 bases and J by 3 bases, with 7 bases between them. CDR1 is SNHLY, CDR2 FYNNEI, per germline. The CDR3 consists of 13 residues. CDR3 sequence (DNA): TGTGCCAGCAGTGACCAGGGGACAGATACGCAGTATTTT. Encoded protein: CASSDQGTDTQYF.

This chain connects TRBV28 to TRBJ1-6, with D possibly matching TRBD1 (5 bases). The CDR3 extends over 17 amino acids. From germline, CDR1 is MDHEN and CDR2 SYDVKM. V was cut by 5 bases and J by 6 bases, with 20 bases left in between. CDR3 sequence reads: CASSPKSLGAGNSPLHF. As DNA, the CDR3 is TGTGCCAGCAGTCCCAAATCCTTAGGGGCCGGTAATTCACCCCTCCACTTT.

The gene calls are TRBV5-6 and TRBJ2-5; 12 bases match TRBD1. The CDR3 length is 16 residues. Losses at the gene ends were 4 bases for V and 5 bases for J; bases not matched to a gene: 9. Germline CDR1 is SGHDT and CDR2 is YYEEEE. CDR3 coding DNA: TGTGCCAGCAGCCCGTCCGGGACAGGGGGCCGGGAGACCCAGTACTTC. This translates into CASSPSGTGGRETQYF.

The chain couples TRBV4-1 to TRBJ1-1; D is undetermined. In germline, CDR1 is MGHRA, CDR2 YSYEKL. The CDR3 has 14 amino acids. Trimming took off 2 bases at V and 3 bases at J, with 10 bases between the two ends. The CDR3 spells CASSQLGGDTEAFF. In DNA form, the CDR3 reads TGCGCCAGCAGCCAACTGGGCGGGGACACTGAAGCTTTCTTT.

The V and J genes are TRBV4-3 and TRBJ2-2; 7 bases map to TRBD2. The CDR3 contains 21 residues. Per the germline V gene, CDR1 is LGHNA and CDR2 is YSLEER. Trimming took 3 bases from V and 7 from J; bases not matched to a gene: 26. The CDR3 region is CASSHTTSAFIPYSPIGELFF. CDR3 in DNA: TGCGCCAGCAGCCACACCACTAGCGCCTTTATTCCGTATTCACCGATCGGGGAGCTGTTTTTT.

This chain links TRBV5-6 with TRBJ2-7, with D tentatively TRBD1 or TRBD2 (5 bases each). This CDR3 has 17 residues. Deletions cut 3 bases from V and 0 bases from J, with 19 bases between. Germline values: CDR1 SGHDT, CDR2 YYEEEE. DNA for the CDR3: TGTGCCAGCAGCTCGACAGTAACCGGGACCTTCTCCTACGAGCAGTACTTC. Translating gives CASSSTVTGTFSYEQYF. Using reference TRBV5-6 and TRBJ2-7 for the parts outside the CDR3, the full variable domain is DAGVTQSPTHLIKTRGQQVTLRCSPKSGHDTVSWYQQALGQGPQFIFQYYEEEERQRGNFPDRFSGHQFPNYSSELNVNALLLGDSALYLCASSSTVTGTFSYEQYFGPGTRLTVT.

This chain links TRBV7-2 with TRBJ2-5; 9 nucleotides match TRBD2. After removal of 5 bases from V and 3 bases from J, the junction contained 10 bases not matched to a gene. Germline V gene lookup returns CDR1 SGHTA and CDR2 FQGNSA. The CDR3 covers 16 residues. CDR3: CASSPTSGPWEETQYF. CDR3 DNA: TGTGCCAGCAGCCCGACTAGCGGACCATGGGAAGAGACCCAGTACTTC.

This rearrangement joins TRBV5-1 to TRBJ2-7; 7 bases are shared with TRBD1. The CDR3 runs to 15 residues. V was clipped by 4 bases and J by 4 bases; unmatched bases: 11. The germline V gene encodes CDR1 SGHRS and CDR2 YFSETQ. In DNA, the CDR3 is TGCGCCAGCAGCGGCTTGCAGGGGGTCTTGTACGAGCAGTACTTC. Its translation: CASSGLQGVLYEQYF.

The table lists this clone with a few counts. V usage is TRBV30 and J usage is TRBJ1-1; D gene uncertain. Germline V gene data show CDR1 as GTSNPN and CDR2 as SVGIG (reference sequence). This CDR3 region has 12 residues. Trimming removed 3 bases at V and 1 base at J, with 6 bases between. CDR3 DNA sequence: TGTGCCTGGAGAGTCGGGAACACTGAAGCTTTCTTT. This translates into CAWRVGNTEAFF.

The chain employs TRBV7-9 and TRBJ2-1; possible D gene TRBD2, 6 bases. The length of the CDR3 is 13 residues. Germline V lookup: CDR1 SEHNR, CDR2 FQNEAQ (reference sequence). V was cut by 5 bases and J by 6 bases, with 11 bases left in between. The CDR3 coding sequence is TGTGCCAGCAGCGGTTTGGGGGGCAATGAGCAGTTCTTC. This gives the protein CASSGLGGNEQFF.

V usage is TRBV28 and J usage is TRBJ2-2, with TRBD1 matching 7 bases. The V and J ends lost 6 bases and 0 bases, in that order; junction bases with no gene match: 4. This CDR3 is built from 15 residues. The germline gives CDR1 MDHEN, CDR2 SYDVKM. CDR3: CASRHGTANTGELFF. DNA for the CDR3: TGTGCCAGCAGACACGGGACAGCGAACACCGGGGAGCTGTTTTTT.

On this clone: The likely explanation is a read error, given a far larger clone one base away. The chain joins TRBV6-6 to TRBJ2-7; D unclear. V was cut by 5 bases and J by 2 bases, with 16 bases left in between. CDR3 length: 15 amino acids. Germline CDR1 is MNHNY and CDR2 is SVGAGI (reference sequence). The CDR3 sequence: CASSPSTAITYEQYF. For the CDR3, the DNA is TGTGCCAGCAGTCCAAGCACAGCTATCACCTACGAGCAGTACTTC.

Points on this clone: Other DNA sequences from this sample encode an identical CDR3 as well. The V and J genes are TRBV6-6 and TRBJ2-2; maybe TRBD1 (6 bases). This CDR3 has 13 residues. The germline V gene encodes CDR1 MNHNY and CDR2 SVGAGI (reference sequence). Trimming removed 7 bases from V and 3 bases from J, with 9 bases in between. CDR3 bases: TGTGCCAGCAAACCAGGGGACACCGGGGAGCTGTTTTTT. Translating it yields CASKPGDTGELFF.

The V call is TRBV13, the J call TRBJ1-6, with TRBD1 matching 7 bases. The germline V gene encodes CDR1 PRHDT and CDR2 FYEKMQ (reference sequence). V lost 1 base and J lost 8; bases outside the gene matches: 8. CDR3 size: 16 residues. CDR3 DNA: TGTGCCAGCAGCTTAGTAGAAGGAGGGGGCTATTCACCCCTCCACTTT. It specifies CASSLVEGGGYSPLHF. Using reference TRBV13 and TRBJ1-6 for the parts outside the CDR3, the full variable domain is AAGVIQSPRHLIKEKRETATLKCYPIPRHDTVYWYQQGPGQDPQFLISFYEKMQSDKGSIPDRFSAQQFSDYHSELNMSSLELGDSALYFCASSLVEGGGYSPLHFGNGTRLTVT.

The chain couples TRBV19 to TRBJ2-7; possibly TRBD1 or TRBD2 for D (5 bases each). The V gene's germline CDR1 is LNHDA and CDR2 SQIVND (reference sequence). This CDR3 contains 15 residues. Trimming took off 9 bases at V and 6 bases at J, with 24 bases between the two ends. CDR3: CASQPGASTYSEQYF. The CDR3 nucleotides are TGTGCCAGCCAACCCGGGGCCTCCACCTACTCCGAGCAGTACTTC.

The CDR3 reads CASSLNTGGYEQYF. CDR3 sequence (DNA): TGCGCCAGCAGCTTAAACACCGGGGGCTACGAGCAGTACTTC. The V and J genes are TRBV5-1 and TRBJ2-7; tentatively, D is TRBD2 (6 bases). CDR3 length: 14 residues. Germline CDR1 SGHRS, CDR2 YFSETQ. V lost 2 bases and J lost 3, with 12 bases in between.

J is TRBJ1-2 and V is TRBV6-6, with D perhaps TRBD1 (5 bases). This CDR3 is built from 14 residues. Germline V CDR1 and CDR2: MNHNY, SVGAGI (reference sequence). The V end lost 5 bases, the J end lost 5 bases, and 15 bases lay between the germline ends. CDR3 in amino acids: CASSPGGDFYGYTF. CDR3 bases: TGTGCCAGCAGTCCCGGGGGGGACTTTTATGGCTACACCTTC.

In the case of this clone: Other nucleotide sequences from this sample produce the same CDR3. V and J are TRBV7-9 and TRBJ2-7; D is unresolved. Trimming pared 5 bases from V and 3 bases from J, leaving 5 bases between. The CDR3 is made up of 11 amino acids. Germline loops: CDR1 SEHNR, CDR2 FQNEAQ (reference sequence). The CDR3 spells CASSRGYEQYF. The CDR3 DNA reads as TGTGCCAGCAGCCGCGGCTACGAGCAGTACTTC.

A remark on this clone: The same CDR3 arises from other DNA sequences in this sample as well. This sequence joins TRBV2 and TRBJ2-3; 8 bases match TRBD1. The CDR3 totals 16 residues. V shed 1 base, J shed 0 bases, and the junction held 3 bases outside the gene matches. From germline, CDR1 is SNHLY and CDR2 FYNNEI. The CDR3 reads CASSEGRGPSTDTQYF. The CDR3 DNA reads TGTGCCAGCAGTGAAGGCAGGGGGCCCAGCACAGATACGCAGTATTTT.

Points on this clone: Other DNA sequences in this sample translate to the same CDR3. The chain has TRBV7-3 and TRBJ2-3; D is uncertain. The germline V gene encodes CDR1 SGHTA and CDR2 FQGTGA. The CDR3 length is 13 residues. The V and J ends lost 2 bases and 2 bases respectively, with 5 bases between them. The CDR3 sequence: CASSLDITDTQYF. The CDR3 nucleotides are TGTGCCAGCAGCTTAGATATCACAGATACGCAGTATTTT.

As concerns this clone: The same CDR3 can be traced to other DNA sequences in this sample. This chain uses TRBV6-6 with TRBJ1-2; D is ambiguous. The CDR3 has 13 amino acids. Germline V gives CDR1 MNHNY, CDR2 SVGAGI (reference sequence). With 6 bases removed from V and 2 bases from J, the gap between germline ends came to 10 bases. CDR3 loop: CASSPDGNYGYTF. The CDR3 DNA reads as TGTGCCAGCAGCCCCGACGGGAACTATGGCTACACCTTC.

The V call is TRBV27, the J call TRBJ2-2; TRBD1 matches at 7 bases. V was clipped by 6 bases and J by 2 bases; unmatched bases: 3. CDR1 is MNHEY and CDR2 is SMNVEV in the germline V gene (reference sequence). The CDR3 consists of 14 residues. CDR3 residues: CASRTGYNTGELFF. For the CDR3, the DNA is TGTGCCAGCAGGACAGGGTATAACACCGGGGAGCTGTTTTTT.

The chain recombines TRBV7-2 with TRBJ2-3; 8 positions agree with TRBD2. The CDR3 is 16 amino acids. The junction had 12 bases not matched to a gene; V was cut back by 5 bases and J by 5 bases. Germline CDR1 and CDR2: SGHTA and FQGNSA. CDR3 region: CASSARFRGGRDTQYF. For the CDR3, the DNA is TGTGCCAGCAGCGCCCGTTTCCGGGGGGGCCGAGATACGCAGTATTTT.

The genes are TRBV10-3 and TRBJ2-5; 11 positions agree with TRBD2. CDR3 length: 14 residues. Unmatched junction bases numbered 4, after V lost 8 bases and J lost 2 bases. Germline V gives CDR1 ENHRY, CDR2 SYGVKD. CDR3 residues: CAIASGGPQETQYF. The CDR3 coding sequence is TGTGCCATCGCTAGCGGGGGGCCTCAAGAGACCCAGTACTTC.

This clone was seen a few times. The J gene is TRBJ2-7, the V gene TRBV15; D is possibly TRBD1 or TRBD2 (5 bases each). This CDR3 has 15 amino acids. Deletions cut 5 bases from V and 0 bases from J, with 14 bases between. Germline loops: CDR1 LNHNV, CDR2 YYDKDF (reference sequence). CDR3 residues: CATSYLSGASYEQYF. CDR3 DNA sequence: TGTGCCACCAGCTATCTCTCCGGGGCCTCCTACGAGCAGTACTTC.

This clone has a single count. This chain connects TRBV19 to TRBJ1-2; 12 bases are shared with TRBD1. Germline V gene sequence: CDR1 LNHDA, CDR2 SQIVND (reference sequence). Trimming removed 4 bases from V and 6 bases from J; junction bases left unmatched: 6. CDR3 length: 15 amino acids. The CDR3 spells CASSSPGQGANGYTF. CDR3 nucleotide sequence: TGTGCCAGTAGTAGTCCGGGACAGGGGGCGAATGGCTACACCTTC.